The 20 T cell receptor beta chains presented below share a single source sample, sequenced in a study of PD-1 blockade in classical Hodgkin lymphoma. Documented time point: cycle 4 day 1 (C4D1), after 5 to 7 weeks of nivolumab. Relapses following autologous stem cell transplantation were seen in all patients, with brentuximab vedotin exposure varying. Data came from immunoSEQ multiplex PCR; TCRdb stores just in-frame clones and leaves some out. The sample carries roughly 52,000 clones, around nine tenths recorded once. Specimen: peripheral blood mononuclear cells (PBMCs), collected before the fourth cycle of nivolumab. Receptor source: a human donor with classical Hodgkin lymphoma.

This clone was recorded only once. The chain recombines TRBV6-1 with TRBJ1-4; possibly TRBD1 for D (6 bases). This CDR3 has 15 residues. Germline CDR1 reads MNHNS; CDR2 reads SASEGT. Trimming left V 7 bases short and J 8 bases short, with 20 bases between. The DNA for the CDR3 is TGTGCCAGCACCGGCCGAGGGGGTTGGGGGGAAAAACTGTTTTTT. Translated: CASTGRGGWGEKLFF.

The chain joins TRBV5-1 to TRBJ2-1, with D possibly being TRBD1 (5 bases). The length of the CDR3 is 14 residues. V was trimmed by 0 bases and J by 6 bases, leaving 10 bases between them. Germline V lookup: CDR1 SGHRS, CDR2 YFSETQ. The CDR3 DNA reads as TGCGCCAGCAGCTTGGGACAGCCACTCAATGAGCAGTTCTTC. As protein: CASSLGQPLNEQFF. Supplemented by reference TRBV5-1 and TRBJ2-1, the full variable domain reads KAGVTQTPRYLIKTRGQQVTLSCSPISGHRSVSWYQQTPGQGLQFLFEYFSETQRNKGNFPGRFSGRQFSNSRSEMNVSTLELGDSALYLCASSLGQPLNEQFFGPGTRLTVL.

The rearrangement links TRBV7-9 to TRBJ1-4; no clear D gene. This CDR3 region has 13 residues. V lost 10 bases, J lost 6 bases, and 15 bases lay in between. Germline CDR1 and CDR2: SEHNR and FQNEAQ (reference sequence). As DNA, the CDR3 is TGTGCCACACGGCAGGCCTGGGATGAAAAACTGTTTTTT. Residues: CATRQAWDEKLFF.

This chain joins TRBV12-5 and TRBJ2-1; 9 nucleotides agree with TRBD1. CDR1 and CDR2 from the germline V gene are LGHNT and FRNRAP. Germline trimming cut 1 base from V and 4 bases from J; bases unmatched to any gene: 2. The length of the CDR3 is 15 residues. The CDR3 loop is CASGLGDRGYNEQFF. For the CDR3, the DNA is TGTGCTAGTGGTTTGGGAGACAGGGGGTACAATGAGCAGTTCTTC.

The CDR3 loop is CASSQGLAGAYQETQYF. CDR3 bases: TGTGCCAGCAGTCAGGGACTAGCGGGGGCTTACCAAGAGACCCAGTACTTC. The V gene is TRBV27, the J gene TRBJ2-5; the match to TRBD2 covers 14 bases. Germline V gene data show CDR1 as MNHEY and CDR2 as SMNVEV (reference sequence). The V segment lost 5 bases and the J segment 0 bases; nucleotides outside the gene matches: 5. The length of the CDR3 is 17 residues.

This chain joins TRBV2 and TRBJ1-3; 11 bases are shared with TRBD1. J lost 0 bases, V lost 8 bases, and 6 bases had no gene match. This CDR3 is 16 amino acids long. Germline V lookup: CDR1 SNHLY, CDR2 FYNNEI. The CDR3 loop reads CASPSGTGGSGNTIYF. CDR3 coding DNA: TGTGCCAGCCCGTCTGGGACAGGGGGCTCTGGAAACACCATATATTTT.

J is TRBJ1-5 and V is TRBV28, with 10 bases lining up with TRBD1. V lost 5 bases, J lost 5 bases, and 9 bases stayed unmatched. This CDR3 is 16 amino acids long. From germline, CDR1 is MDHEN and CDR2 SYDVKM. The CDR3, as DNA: TGTGCCAGCAGTGCCAATCTCGGGACAGGGGATCAGCCCCAGCATTTT. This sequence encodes CASSANLGTGDQPQHF.

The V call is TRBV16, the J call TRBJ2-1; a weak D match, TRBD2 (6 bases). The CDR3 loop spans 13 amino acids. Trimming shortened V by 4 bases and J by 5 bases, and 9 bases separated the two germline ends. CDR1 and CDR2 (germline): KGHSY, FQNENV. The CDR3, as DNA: TGTGCCAGCAGCCGTGGAGGGGACAATGAGCAGTTCTTC. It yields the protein CASSRGGDNEQFF.

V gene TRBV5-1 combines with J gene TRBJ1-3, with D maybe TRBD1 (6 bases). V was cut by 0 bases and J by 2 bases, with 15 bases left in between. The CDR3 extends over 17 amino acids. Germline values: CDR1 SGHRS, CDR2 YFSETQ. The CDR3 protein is CASSLGRDRITGNTIYF. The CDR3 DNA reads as TGCGCCAGCAGCTTGGGAAGAGACAGGATAACTGGAAACACCATATATTTT.

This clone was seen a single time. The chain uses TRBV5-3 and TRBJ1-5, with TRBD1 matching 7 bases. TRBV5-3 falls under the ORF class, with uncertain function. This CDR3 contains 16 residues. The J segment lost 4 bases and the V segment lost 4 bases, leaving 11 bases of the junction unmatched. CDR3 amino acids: CARSPGDREGNQPQHF. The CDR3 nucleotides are TGTGCCAGAAGCCCTGGTGACAGGGAGGGTAATCAGCCCCAGCATTTT.

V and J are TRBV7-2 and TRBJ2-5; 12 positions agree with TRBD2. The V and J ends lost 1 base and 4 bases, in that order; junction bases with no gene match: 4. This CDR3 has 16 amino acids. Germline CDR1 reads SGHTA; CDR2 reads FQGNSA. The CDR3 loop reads CASSLELAGGAETQYF. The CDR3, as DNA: TGTGCCAGCAGCTTAGAGCTAGCGGGAGGGGCAGAGACCCAGTACTTC.

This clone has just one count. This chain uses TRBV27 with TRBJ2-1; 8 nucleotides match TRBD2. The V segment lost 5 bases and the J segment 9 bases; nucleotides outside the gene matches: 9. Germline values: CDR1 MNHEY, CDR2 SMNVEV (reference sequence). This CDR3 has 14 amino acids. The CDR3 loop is CASSLRGLAGEQFF. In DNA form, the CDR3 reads TGTGCCAGCAGTCTACGCGGACTAGCCGGTGAGCAGTTCTTC.

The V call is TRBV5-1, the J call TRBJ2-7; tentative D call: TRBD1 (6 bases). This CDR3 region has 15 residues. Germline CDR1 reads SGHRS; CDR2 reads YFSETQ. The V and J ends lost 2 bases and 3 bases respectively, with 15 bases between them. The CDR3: CASSFQGTSYYEQYF. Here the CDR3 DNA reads TGCGCCAGCAGCTTCCAGGGGACATCTTACTACGAGCAGTACTTC.

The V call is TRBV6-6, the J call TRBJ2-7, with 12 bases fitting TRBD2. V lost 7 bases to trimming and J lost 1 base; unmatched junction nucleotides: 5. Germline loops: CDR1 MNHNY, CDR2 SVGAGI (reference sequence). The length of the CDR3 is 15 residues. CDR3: CASISGLAGSYEQYF. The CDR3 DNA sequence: TGTGCCAGCATCTCCGGACTAGCGGGATCCTACGAGCAGTACTTC.

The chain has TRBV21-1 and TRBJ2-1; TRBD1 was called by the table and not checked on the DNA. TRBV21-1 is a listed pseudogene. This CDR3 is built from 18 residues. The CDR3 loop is CASSKASTGTGYYNEQFF. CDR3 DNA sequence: TGTGCCAGCAGCAAAGCGAGCACCGGGACAGGGTACTACAATGAGCAGTTCTTC.

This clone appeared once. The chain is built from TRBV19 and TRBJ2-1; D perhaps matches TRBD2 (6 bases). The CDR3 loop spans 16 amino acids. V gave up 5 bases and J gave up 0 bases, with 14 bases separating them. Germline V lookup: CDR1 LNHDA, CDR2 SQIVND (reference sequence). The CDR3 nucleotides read TGTGCCAGTAGTGGAGGAACGGGACTCTCCTACAATGAGCAGTTCTTC. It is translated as CASSGGTGLSYNEQFF.

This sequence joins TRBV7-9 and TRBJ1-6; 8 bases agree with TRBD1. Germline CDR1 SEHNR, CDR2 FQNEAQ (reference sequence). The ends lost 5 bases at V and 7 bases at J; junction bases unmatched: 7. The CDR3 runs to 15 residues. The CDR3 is CASSRTGTWNSPLHF. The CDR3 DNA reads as TGTGCCAGCAGCCGGACAGGGACGTGGAATTCACCCCTCCACTTT.

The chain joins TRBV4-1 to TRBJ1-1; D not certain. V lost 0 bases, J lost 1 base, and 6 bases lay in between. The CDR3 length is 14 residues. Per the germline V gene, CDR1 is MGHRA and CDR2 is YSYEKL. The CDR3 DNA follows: TGCGCCAGCAGCCAAGAGGAGGGGAACACTGAAGCTTTCTTT. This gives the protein CASSQEEGNTEAFF.

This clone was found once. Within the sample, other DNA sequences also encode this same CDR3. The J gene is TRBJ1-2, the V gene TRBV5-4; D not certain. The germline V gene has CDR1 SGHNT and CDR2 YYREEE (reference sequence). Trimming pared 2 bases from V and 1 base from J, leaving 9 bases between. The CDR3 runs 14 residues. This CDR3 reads CASSLAGLNYGYTF. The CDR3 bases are TGTGCCAGCAGCTTAGCCGGCCTTAACTATGGCTACACCTTC.

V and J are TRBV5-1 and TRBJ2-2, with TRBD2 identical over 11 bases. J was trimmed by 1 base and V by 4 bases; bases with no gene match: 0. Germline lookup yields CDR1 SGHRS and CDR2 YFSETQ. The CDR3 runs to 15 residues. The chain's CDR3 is CASSLAGGNTGELFF. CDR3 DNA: TGCGCCAGCAGCCTAGCGGGGGGGAACACCGGGGAGCTGTTTTTT.